This T cell receptor (beta chain) was found in a study of vaccination effects on CD4 cells after COVID-19. Study-wide results and caveats: Few convalescent patients were included, and no early post-infection timepoints were sampled. Healthy vaccinees had only 1 of 255 vaccine-induced clones cross-react with common cold coronaviruses.

Losses at the gene ends were 6 bases for V and 10 bases for J; bases not matched to a gene: 10. This CDR3 region has 14 residues. CDR1 and CDR2 (germline): LNHDA, SQIVND (reference sequence). Note on this clone: Antigen: not known.

The authors isolated CD4+ T cells after around 9 days of culture. All participants had two doses of either the BNT162b2 or mRNA-1273 vaccine. Vaccine recipients had no previous SARS-CoV-2 infection; their nucleocapsid antibodies were negative. Method: immunoSEQ multiplex PCR; TCRdb's copy keeps in-frame clones and lacks some. The data hold fewer than 35,000 clones, with 74% observed a single time. This clonotype was sampled from a human donor who received a COVID-19 vaccine. Sequencing was performed on CD4+ T cells from PBMCs cultured without peptide, taken after COVID-19 vaccination. This chain uses TRBV19 with TRBJ2-1; 9 nucleotides agree with TRBD1. The DNA of the CDR3 is TGTGCCAGTAGCATAACAGGGGGCCGAACCGAGCAGTTCTTC. Protein sequence: CASSITGGRTEQFF.